The following is a T cell receptor (beta chain) sequence with its context. The CDR3 is 13 amino acids. Trimming shortened V by 0 bases and J by 4 bases, and 6 bases separated the two germline ends. Authors' data handling: The assay estimated nucleated cells by amplifying reference gene primers. Repertoires were generated with immunoSEQ multiplex PCR, while TCRdb's copy carries only in-frame clones and drops some. The V and J calls and clone size are taken from that table; D and trimming were inferred from the DNA. This sample yields about 87,000 clones, of which about 87% are seen a single time; around 5% belongs to the top ten. The data belong to a study of blood T cell repertoires in COVID-19. Overall study: COVID-19 samples from acute and convalescent phases originated in the United States, Italy and Spain. Nucleic acid was either cDNA or gDNA, and it came from T cells, B-cell-depleted T cells, or PBMCs.

Sequencing used peripheral blood. The rearrangement links TRBV12-3 or TRBV12-4 to TRBJ2-5, with a tentative D call TRBD2 (5 bases). The source is a man aged 35-49 years with acute or convalescent COVID-19. The CDR3 reads CASSLAGRETQYF. In DNA form, the CDR3 reads TGTGCCAGCAGTTTAGCGGGGAGAGAGACCCAGTACTTC.